The 29 T cell receptor beta chains reported below all come from one sample, sequenced in a study of graft-versus-host responses after intestinal transplantation. Using immunoSEQ multiplex PCR, the repertoire was profiled, and TCRdb retains in-frame clones only, with some absent. The sample holds roughly 97,000 clones, about 93% seen once. The input for sequencing was PBMCs, taken roughly 68 weeks after intestinal transplant. The origin of the receptors is a human patient who received an intestinal transplant, so some T cells may come from the graft donor.

The V call is TRBV7-3, the J call TRBJ2-7, with D possibly being TRBD1 (6 bases). CDR1 and CDR2 from the germline V gene are SGHTA and FQGTGA. The CDR3 spans 13 residues. V was shortened by 5 bases and J by 3 bases, with 11 bases between the two germline ends. CDR3 sequence (DNA): TGTGCCAGCAGCATTTTACAGGGCTACGAGCAGTACTTC. Translation: CASSILQGYEQYF.

The chain recombines TRBV28 with TRBJ2-3, with 7 positions matching TRBD1. The CDR3 is made up of 13 amino acids. J gave up 7 bases and V 5 bases, and 6 bases lay outside the gene matches. Looked up from germline, CDR1 is MDHEN and CDR2 is SYDVKM. This CDR3 reads CASSGGQLNTQYF. The CDR3 nucleotides are TGTGCCAGCAGTGGGGGACAGCTCAATACGCAGTATTTT.

This sequence joins TRBV6-6 and TRBJ2-3, with TRBD2 identical over 14 bases. The germline V gene has CDR1 MNHNY and CDR2 SVGAGI (reference sequence). Unmatched junction bases numbered 3, after V lost 8 bases and J lost 2 bases. This CDR3 is 15 amino acids long. The CDR3 sequence is CASWTSGGFTDTQYF. In nucleotides, the CDR3 is TGTGCCAGCTGGACTAGCGGGGGGTTCACAGATACGCAGTATTTT.

The chain has TRBV6-4 and TRBJ2-3; 7 positions agree with TRBD2. Germline assignment: CDR1 MRHNA and CDR2 SNTAGT. J lost 4 bases, V lost 5 bases, and 9 bases had no gene match. CDR3 length: 15 amino acids. The chain's CDR3 is CASSTMGGSSDTQYF. The CDR3 region has the DNA TGTGCCAGCAGTACAATGGGGGGGTCCTCAGATACGCAGTATTTT.

The chain combines TRBV5-4 with TRBJ1-2; D might be TRBD1 (5 bases). The CDR3 covers 16 residues. Germline CDR1 reads SGHNT; CDR2 reads YYREEE (reference sequence). V lost 1 base and J 2 bases, leaving 15 bases between the germline ends. The CDR3 loop is CASSLRGEVLNYGYTF. The CDR3 nucleotides read TGTGCCAGCAGCTTGCGGGGGGAGGTCCTAAACTATGGCTACACCTTC.

CDR3 protein: CSVGGQGKNQPQHF. The CDR3 DNA sequence: TGCAGCGTTGGGGGACAGGGCAAGAACCAGCCCCAGCATTTT. The V gene is TRBV29-1, the J gene TRBJ1-5; 9 bases line up with TRBD1. This CDR3 contains 14 residues. Germline values: CDR1 SQVTM, CDR2 ANQGSEA. V gave up 4 bases and J gave up 7 bases; unmatched junction bases: 8.

The CDR3 nucleotides read TGTGCCAGTAGTATAGGGAGGGATCAGCCCCAGCATTTT. It yields the protein CASSIGRDQPQHF. The chain employs TRBV19 and TRBJ1-5; D is unclear. Germline CDR1 is LNHDA and CDR2 is SQIVND (reference sequence). The CDR3 extends over 13 amino acids. Deletions cut 1 base from V and 5 bases from J, with 6 bases between.

The chain combines TRBV7-9 with TRBJ1-2, with D tentatively TRBD1 (6 bases). The CDR3 has 18 amino acids. V shed 3 bases and J shed 2 bases, with 22 bases lying between them. Germline lookup yields CDR1 SEHNR and CDR2 FQNEAQ (reference sequence). CDR3 sequence reads: CASSFSFPTQGVNYGYTF. The CDR3, as DNA: TGTGCCAGCAGCTTTTCCTTCCCAACACAGGGAGTGAACTATGGCTACACCTTC.

The chain carries TRBV11-3 and TRBJ1-5, with D unresolved. The CDR3 has 13 residues. From germline, CDR1 is SGHNT and CDR2 YENEEA. The V end lost 10 bases, the J end lost 0 bases, and 10 bases lay between the germline ends. CDR3 coding DNA: TGTGCCATCCTAAATTATAGCAATCAGCCCCAGCATTTT. This codes for CAILNYSNQPQHF. Together with reference TRBV11-3 and TRBJ1-5, the CDR3 gives the full variable domain: EAGVVQSPRYKIIEKKQPVAFWCNPISGHNTLYWYLQNLGQGPELLIRYENEEAVDDSQLPKDRFSAERLKGVDSTLKIQPAELGDSAVYLCAILNYSNQPQHFGDGTRLSIL.

This chain uses TRBV2 with TRBJ2-7; 8 nucleotides agree with TRBD1. The CDR3 consists of 14 residues. Germline V lookup: CDR1 SNHLY, CDR2 FYNNEI. The J segment lost 3 bases and the V segment lost 6 bases, leaving 7 bases of the junction unmatched. In DNA form, the CDR3 reads TGTGCCAGCAGGGCCGCAGGGGGCTACTACGAGCAGTACTTC. Encoded protein: CASRAAGGYYEQYF.

V gene TRBV27 combines with J gene TRBJ2-3, with D possibly matching TRBD1 (5 bases). Germline values: CDR1 MNHEY, CDR2 SMNVEV (reference sequence). CDR3 length: 13 residues. The ends were cut back, 4 bases at V and 6 bases at J, with 11 bases in the middle. The DNA of the CDR3 is TGTGCCAGCAGTTGGGGCTGGGCGGATACGCAGTATTTT. The encoded protein is CASSWGWADTQYF.

This sequence joins TRBV4-1 and TRBJ1-1; no firm D call. The length of the CDR3 is 11 residues. CDR1 is MGHRA, CDR2 YSYEKL, per germline. V was shortened by 5 bases and J by 4 bases, with 5 bases between the two germline ends. CDR3 loop: CASSGLTEAFF. CDR3 in DNA: TGCGCCAGCAGCGGGCTCACTGAAGCTTTCTTT.

The chain joins TRBV7-9 to TRBJ2-7; D gene ambiguous. There are 15 residues in the CDR3. CDR1 SEHNR and CDR2 FQNEAQ come from the germline V gene (reference sequence). Trimming took 6 bases from V and 2 from J, leaving 17 bases between them. This CDR3 is CASSKVTGQAYEQYF. The CDR3 DNA follows: TGTGCCAGCAGTAAGGTCACCGGGCAAGCCTACGAGCAGTACTTC.

V and J are TRBV5-1 and TRBJ2-2; no clear D gene. V was pared by 0 bases and J by 7 bases, with 7 bases between. In germline, CDR1 is SGHRS, CDR2 YFSETQ. The CDR3 totals 13 residues. DNA for the CDR3: TGCGCCAGCAGCTTGGTTGAAGGCGGGGAGCTGTTTTTT. Amino acid sequence: CASSLVEGGELFF. The whole variable domain, remainder taken from reference TRBV5-1 and TRBJ2-2, is KAGVTQTPRYLIKTRGQQVTLSCSPISGHRSVSWYQQTPGQGLQFLFEYFSETQRNKGNFPGRFSGRQFSNSRSEMNVSTLELGDSALYLCASSLVEGGELFFGEGSRLTVL.

V usage is TRBV7-9 and J usage is TRBJ2-7; TRBD1 matches 10 bases. The CDR3 has 14 amino acids. Trimming cost V 7 bases and J 4 bases; bases outside gene matches: 7. The germline V gene encodes CDR1 SEHNR and CDR2 FQNEAQ (reference sequence). CDR3 DNA sequence: TGTGCCAGCACCTGGGGGACAGGGGTATACGAGCAGTACTTC. This gives the protein CASTWGTGVYEQYF.

The V gene is TRBV6-5, the J gene TRBJ1-1; D is unresolved. V was shortened by 0 bases and J by 7 bases, with 9 bases between the two germline ends. CDR3 length equals 13 residues. Germline V CDR1 and CDR2: MNHEY, SVGAGI. Here the CDR3 reads CASSYSRWNEAFF. Written as DNA, the CDR3 is TGTGCCAGCAGTTACTCGAGATGGAATGAAGCTTTCTTT.

The chain couples TRBV7-8 to TRBJ1-2; 7 nucleotides match TRBD1. Per germline, CDR1 SGHVS and CDR2 FQNEAQ. Trimming took 2 bases from V and 4 from J; bases not matched to a gene: 7. This CDR3 has 15 amino acids. The DNA for the CDR3 is TGTGCCAGCAGCTTAAGGGCAGGGGGAGCCTATGGCTACACCTTC. Translation gives CASSLRAGGAYGYTF.

The rearrangement joins TRBV5-6 to TRBJ1-4; 9 nucleotides match TRBD1. Trimming at V came to 5 bases and at J to 8 bases, leaving 7 bases not matched to a gene. Germline V gives CDR1 SGHDT, CDR2 YYEEEE. The CDR3 runs 14 residues. CDR3 sequence reads: CASRGQGSTEKLFF. The CDR3 bases are TGTGCCAGCAGGGGACAGGGCAGCACGGAAAAACTGTTTTTT.

The chain has TRBV6-5 and TRBJ1-4; weak D call: TRBD1 (6 bases). The CDR3 contains 11 residues. The V gene's germline CDR1 is MNHEY and CDR2 SVGAGI. V lost 6 bases to trimming and J lost 8 bases, with 7 bases between them. DNA for the CDR3: TGTGCCAGCAGCCAGGGGGAAAAACTGTTTTTT. As protein: CASSQGEKLFF.

This sequence joins TRBV5-1 and TRBJ1-6; 10 nucleotides line up with TRBD1. With V trimmed by 3 bases and J by 7 bases, 16 bases remained unmatched. Germline CDR1 and CDR2: SGHRS and YFSETQ. The CDR3 length is 19 residues. CDR3 region: CASSYPGTGVGLGNSPLHF. CDR3 in DNA: TGCGCCAGCAGCTACCCCGGGACAGGGGTGGGCTTGGGGAATTCACCCCTCCACTTT. Variable domain in full (rest from reference TRBV5-1 and TRBJ1-6): KAGVTQTPRYLIKTRGQQVTLSCSPISGHRSVSWYQQTPGQGLQFLFEYFSETQRNKGNFPGRFSGRQFSNSRSEMNVSTLELGDSALYLCASSYPGTGVGLGNSPLHFGNGTRLTVT.

V and J are TRBV19 and TRBJ1-2; D possibly corresponds to TRBD1 (5 bases). Germline V gives CDR1 LNHDA, CDR2 SQIVND (reference sequence). V lost 6 bases and J 4 bases, leaving 12 bases between the germline ends. The CDR3 spans 13 residues. The DNA for the CDR3 is TGTGCCAGTAGGCTGGGACCCACCTATGGCTACACCTTC. Amino acid sequence: CASRLGPTYGYTF.

V usage is TRBV14 and J usage is TRBJ1-6; D is uncertain. The germline V gene encodes CDR1 SGHDN and CDR2 FVKESK. The CDR3 is 14 residues long. Trimming stripped 0 bases from V and 14 bases from J, with 14 bases between. This chain's CDR3 is CASSQDLHPSALHF. The CDR3, as DNA: TGTGCCAGCAGCCAAGACCTACACCCGTCAGCCCTCCACTTT.

This clone came up a few times. This chain joins TRBV7-8 and TRBJ1-3; D call uncertain. Per the germline V gene, CDR1 is SGHVS and CDR2 is FQNEAQ. The CDR3 consists of 14 residues. V lost 7 bases and J 0 bases, leaving 10 bases between the germline ends. The CDR3: CASTRLISGNTIYF. For the CDR3, the DNA is TGTGCCAGCACCCGACTCATCTCTGGAAACACCATATATTTT.

The chain couples TRBV14 to TRBJ1-1; the D gene is possibly TRBD1 (5 bases). The CDR3 length is 16 residues. V shed 1 base and J shed 1 base, with 13 bases lying between them. Germline values: CDR1 SGHDN, CDR2 FVKESK. Written as DNA, the CDR3 is TGTGCCAGCAGCCAAGCCGAGACAGTGACGAACACTGAAGCTTTCTTT. It yields the protein CASSQAETVTNTEAFF.

The chain combines TRBV6-5 with TRBJ1-5; D not resolved. The CDR3 has 16 residues. The germline CDR1 and CDR2 sequences are MNHEY and SVGAGI. Trimming cost V 2 bases and J 4 bases, with 15 bases left between them. In DNA, the CDR3 is TGTGCCAGCAGTTACGGGTCCGCGACCTATAATCAGCCCCAGCATTTT. The encoded protein is CASSYGSATYNQPQHF.

The J gene is TRBJ1-5, the V gene TRBV18; D is ambiguous. Per the germline V gene, CDR1 is KGHSH and CDR2 is LQKENI. The length of the CDR3 is 15 residues. Between the trimmed V and J ends, which lost 2 bases and 1 base, there was a span of 9 bases. CDR3 residues: CASSPTDLSNQPQHF. The CDR3 coding sequence is TGTGCCAGCTCACCAACGGACCTCAGCAATCAGCCCCAGCATTTT.

The V and J genes are TRBV7-3 and TRBJ2-1, with D possibly being TRBD2 (7 bases). The CDR3 spans 16 residues. V gave up 3 bases and J gave up 4 bases, with 16 bases separating them. The germline gives CDR1 SGHTA, CDR2 FQGTGA. As DNA, the CDR3 is TGTGCCAGCAGCTTTGGGGGGGCCGTACGTTACAATGAGCAGTTCTTC. Translating it yields CASSFGGAVRYNEQFF.

V usage is TRBV9 and J usage is TRBJ1-6; TRBD1 might be the D (6 bases). V lost 4 bases and J 3 bases, leaving 14 bases between the germline ends. Germline CDR1 reads SGDLS; CDR2 reads YYNGEE. The CDR3 runs 16 residues. The CDR3 loop reads CASSPRTDRYNSPLHF. The CDR3 DNA reads as TGTGCCAGCAGCCCCCGGACAGATCGCTATAATTCACCCCTCCACTTT.

The chain is built from TRBV7-8 and TRBJ2-7; a possible D gene is TRBD1 (5 bases). V dropped 5 bases and J dropped 5 bases, with 13 bases sitting between them. The CDR3 has 13 residues. Germline lookup yields CDR1 SGHVS and CDR2 FQNEAQ. This CDR3 reads CASSRQNPDEQYF. CDR3 nucleotides: TGTGCCAGCAGCCGACAGAATCCGGACGAGCAGTACTTC.